Listed below are T cell receptor beta chains from one sample, sequenced in a study of T cell repertoires in cytomegalovirus infection. TCRdb reanalysed the reads using MiXCR and keeps one entry per CDR3 protein. Of 340,000 or so distinct CDR3 sequences listed, roughly 25% are singletons. No antigen is known for these receptors. Specimen: cultured PBMCs, collected from culture after CMV antigen stimulation. These receptors were taken from a human donor in good health (CMV status not recorded). Some clones in this sample may be carry-over from other donors' samples. Each CDR3 is given with its conserved first and last residue. The D gene is left open where the match is weak. The size of a clone is reported for some rows only, either as once, few or many, or as a class for expanded clones.

D | J | V | size | DNA | CDR3
. | TRBJ1-5 | TRBV12-3/TRBV12-4 | . | TGTGCCAGCAGTGCCCCTAGGCTGAGCAATCAGCCCCAGCATTTT | CASSAPRLSNQPQHF
TRBD2 | TRBJ2-1 | TRBV7-6 | few | TGTGCCAGCAGCTTAGGTCTAGCGGGAGAAGGTGAGCAGTTCTTC | CASSLGLAGEGEQFF
. | TRBJ1-3 | TRBV7-8 | many | TGTGCCAGCAGCCGAACTACCCAAACGGACGGAAGATCTGGAAACACCATATATTTT | CASSRTTQTDGRSGNTIYF
. | TRBJ2-1 | TRBV7-2 | . | TGTGCCAGCAGCTTAGCCGTTAGCGAGTACAATGAGCAGTTCTTC | CASSLAVSEYNEQFF
TRBD2 | TRBJ2-3 | TRBV6-5 | . | TGTGCCAGCAGTGGAGGACTAGCCCCGGGCGATACGCAGTATTTT | CASSGGLAPGDTQYF
. | TRBJ2-4 | TRBV7-2 | few | TGTGCCAGCAGCTTCCAAATAGCCAAAAACATTCAGTACTTC | CASSFQIAKNIQYF
TRBD1 | TRBJ1-5 | TRBV19 | . | TGTGCCAGTAGTATCCTCGGGACAGGGGATAATCAGCCCCAGCATTTT | CASSILGTGDNQPQHF
. | TRBJ1-2 | TRBV29-1 | few | TGCAGCGTTTTTACCGGGGCACCAAGAATCTACACCTTC | CSVFTGAPRIYTF
. | TRBJ1-1 | TRBV24-1 | . | TGTGCCACCCGGTCGACAGGCGATTACACTGAAGCTTTCTTT | CATRSTGDYTEAFF
. | TRBJ2-3 | TRBV7-6 | many | TGTGCCAGCAGCTCCAGCCTAGGGACCACAGATACGCAGTATTTT | CASSSSLGTTDTQYF
. | TRBJ2-5 | TRBV6-5 | few | TGTGCCAGCAGTTTCACCAGGTGGGAGACCCAGTACTTC | CASSFTRWETQYF
. | TRBJ2-5 | TRBV19 | . | TGTGCCAGTAGAGAGGGGGGTAGCAGGCAAGAGACCCAGTACTTC | CASREGGSRQETQYF
. | TRBJ2-7 | TRBV6-8 | . | TGTGCCAGCAGTTACTCGAGAATGGGGGGCGAGCAGTACTTC | CASSYSRMGGEQYF
TRBD2 | TRBJ2-1 | TRBV7-2 | many | TGTGCCAGCAGCTTCGGGACTAGCAACTACAATGAGCAGTTCTTC | CASSFGTSNYNEQFF
. | TRBJ2-2 | TRBV19 | . | TGTGCCAGTAGTATAGATTGGGGGAGCACCGGGGAGCTGTTTTTT | CASSIDWGSTGELFF
TRBD1 | TRBJ1-2 | TRBV4-3 | few | TGCGCCAGCAGCCACGGGACAGGGGGCGGAGGCTACACCTTC | CASSHGTGGGGYTF
TRBD2 | TRBJ2-1 | TRBV11-2 | . | TGTGCCAGCACCGACTCCGGACTAGCGGGAGGGCCTATCTTC | CASTDSGLAGGPIF
. | TRBJ1-1 | TRBV19 | . | TGTGCCAGTAGTGTTACAGCGAACACTGAAGCTTTCTTT | CASSVTANTEAFF
. | TRBJ1-1 | TRBV6-2/TRBV6-3 | . | TGTGCCAGCAGTCCCAGCGGGGCGACGAACACTGAAGCTTTCTTT | CASSPSGATNTEAFF
TRBD2 | TRBJ2-3 | TRBV29-1 | few | TGCAGCGCCCTCGCCGGGACTAGCGGGCCTACAGATACGCAGTATTTT | CSALAGTSGPTDTQYF
TRBD2 | TRBJ2-6 | TRBV4-1 | . | TGCGCCAGCAGCCAGGCTAGCGGGACTGGGGCCAACGTCCTGACTTTC | CASSQASGTGANVLTF
TRBD2 | TRBJ2-5 | TRBV7-2 | many | TGTGCCAGTGCTTCCGGGAGGGCCTCATATGGTCTAGAGACCCAGTACTTC | CASASGRASYGLETQYF
. | TRBJ2-7 | TRBV7-2 | many | TGTGCCAGCCCCGGGGTCGACCCAACGAACTCCTACGAGCAGTACTTC | CASPGVDPTNSYEQYF
. | TRBJ2-5 | TRBV20-1 | few | TGCAGTGCCCCCCCGTCGTGGGGTTCCCCCCTACAAGAGACCCAGTACTTC | CSAPPSWGSPLQETQYF
. | TRBJ2-1 | TRBV5-6 | . | TGTGCCAGCAGCGCTATTGAATCCTACAATGAGCAGTTCTTC | CASSAIESYNEQFF
. | TRBJ2-3 | TRBV18 | . | TGTGCCAGCTCACCAGTGAGGGAGACGATAGATACGCAGTATTTT | CASSPVRETIDTQYF
TRBD1 | TRBJ2-1 | TRBV6-6 | . | TGTGCCAGCATATCCAGGGCAGGGGGCGATGAGCAGTTCTTC | CASISRAGGDEQFF
. | TRBJ2-4 | TRBV7-8 | many | TGTGCCAGCAGCCCCTTTGACGTACTAGCCAAAAACATTCAGTACTTC | CASSPFDVLAKNIQYF
. | TRBJ1-5 | TRBV6-1 | many | TGTGCCAGCAGTGAATGGATCCAGCGTAGGGGTAGCAATCAGCCCCAGCATTTT | CASSEWIQRRGSNQPQHF
. | TRBJ1-5 | TRBV6-1 | few | TGTGCCAGCAGTGAACAAAGTTCGGTTCAGCCCCAGCATTTT | CASSEQSSVQPQHF
TRBD1 | TRBJ2-5 | TRBV7-2 | . | TGTGCCAGCAGCTTAACAGGGGTGGAGACCCAGTACTTC | CASSLTGVETQYF
. | TRBJ2-1 | TRBV14 | . | TGTGCCACCAGTGGCTCCCCGGCGCTCTACAATGAGCAGTTCTTC | CATSGSPALYNEQFF
. | TRBJ2-1 | TRBV7-6 | many | TGTGCCAGCAGCTCACGTGGGGGTCCCGGATACAATGAGCAGTTCTTC | CASSSRGGPGYNEQFF
TRBD2 | TRBJ2-1 | TRBV7-9 | few | TGTGCCAGCAGCGGACCTAGCGGGGCCTCCTACAATGAGCAGTTCTTC | CASSGPSGASYNEQFF
TRBD2 | TRBJ2-4 | TRBV6-2/TRBV6-3 | . | TGTGCCAGCAGACTAGCGGGAGGAAACATTCAGTACTTC | CASRLAGGNIQYF
TRBD1 | TRBJ2-5 | TRBV28 | . | TGTGCCAGCGGGATTGCAGGGGGCGGTGGAGAGACCCAGTACTTC | CASGIAGGGGETQYF
. | TRBJ2-5 | TRBV7-2 | many | TGTGCCAGCAGCTTATATGGCCAGCAAGCGGAGACCCAGTACTTC | CASSLYGQQAETQYF
. | TRBJ2-4 | TRBV7-2 | few | TGTGCCAGCAGCCCCTCGGTAGCCAAAAACATTCAGTACTTC | CASSPSVAKNIQYF
TRBD1 | TRBJ2-7 | TRBV28 | few | TGTGCCAGCAGTCCAGCGGGACAGGGGGCGGTGGAGCAGTACTTC | CASSPAGQGAVEQYF
TRBD1 | TRBJ1-2 | TRBV28 | . | TGTGCCAGCAGACGTACCGGGACAGTCTATGGCTACACCTTC | CASRRTGTVYGYTF
TRBD1 | TRBJ1-5 | TRBV2 | . | TGTGCCAGCAGGGAACAGGGGGCTGTTCAGCCCCAGCATTTT | CASREQGAVQPQHF
. | TRBJ2-2 | TRBV6-2/TRBV6-3 | few | TGTGCCAGCAGTTACCGGCGGGCTGGGGGCGGGGAGCTGTTTTTT | CASSYRRAGGGELFF
. | TRBJ1-5 | TRBV6-2/TRBV6-3 | . | TGTGCCAGCATTAAGGACGGGGTTAATCAGCCCCAGCATTTT | CASIKDGVNQPQHF
TRBD1 | TRBJ1-6 | TRBV19 | few | TGTGCCACCAAGCCGTTACAGGGGATTGATAATTCACCCCTCCACTTT | CATKPLQGIDNSPLHF
. | TRBJ2-5 | TRBV5-6 | . | TGTGCCAGCAGCCGTGGACCCGGGGCCCTCGAGGGCCAGTACTTC | CASSRGPGALEGQYF
. | TRBJ2-7 | TRBV2 | . | TGTGCCAGCAGGGGGAAAGTGACCTCCTACGAGCAGTACTTC | CASRGKVTSYEQYF
TRBD1 | TRBJ2-7 | TRBV12-3/TRBV12-4 | few | TGTGCCAGCAGCCCCGGGACAGGGATCGCCTACGAGCAGTACTTC | CASSPGTGIAYEQYF
. | TRBJ2-5 | TRBV11-2 | many | TGTGCCAGCAGCTTTAGCTGGGAGACCCAGTACTTC | CASSFSWETQYF
TRBD2 | TRBJ2-6 | TRBV25-1 | . | TGTGCCAGCAGTGAATCGTCAAAGTCCGGCGGGAGGGCCAGAAGTGTGGGTGGGGCCAACGTCCTGACTTTC | CASSESSKSGGRARSVGGANVLTF